This TCR beta chain was sequenced during a study of blood T cell repertoires in COVID-19 (dated by TCRdb to the early 2020s). Regarding the study in general: Samples covering the acute and convalescent phases of COVID-19 were provided by collaborators in the United States, Italy and Spain. The repertoires were released in a freely available public database meant as a resource for research on the immune response to SARS-CoV-2. Where available, HLA class I and class II types were obtained from metadata supplied by the sample provider rather than from assay-based typing. Sample metadata almost always included a de-identified subject ID, COVID-19 status, age in years and sex. The samples were drawn from two sources: the first 160 participants of the ongoing ImmuneRACE study, and some 1,300 subjects contributed by 6 global collaborators. The material from the prospective study consisted of cDNA or gDNA derived from T cells, B-cell-depleted T cells, or PBMCs. The dataset comprised deeply sampled blood TCRbeta repertoires from subjects exposed to, actively infected with, or recovered from COVID-19.

What the authors observed across the whole study: The quantity of clinical and demographic metadata differed by source and by participant and was supplied without curation.

Its CDR3 holds 15 amino acids, cysteine through phenylalanine. Solely the CDR3 DNA is kept, with 45 bases framed from the first base. Based on the germline V gene (reference sequence), the CDR1 and CDR2 sequences are SGHNT and YYREEE. The trim is 0 bases for V and 5 bases for J, with a gap of 12 bases between the germline ends. The immunoSEQ Assay, a bias-controlled multiplex PCR, was used to amplify TCRbeta CDR3 regions from genomic DNA. In the paper's pipeline: The number of nucleated cells in each sample was estimated by amplification of reference gene primers within the assay. To quantify the absolute abundance of each unique TCRbeta CDR3 rearrangement, sequence reads were collapsed and filtered. For each sample, productive Simpson clonality was calculated as the square root of Simpson's diversity index over productive rearrangements. As stored in TCRdb, this immuneACCESS dataset retains in-frame rearrangements with V and J assigned. A fraction of the clones does not appear; measured against another copy, unresolved V genes explain less than half of the discrepancy, and the remainder lacks a known reason. Clone size and the V and J calls come from that table; the DNA yielded D and trimming. This sample holds 250,000 to 300,000 clones; approximately 90% were observed only once. The ten most abundant clones make up around 5.8% of the sample.

At one collaborating source in Seattle, patients were enrolled during active infection and were followed longitudinally through the course of disease. Each collaborating institution followed its own protocols to collect whole blood in K2EDTA tubes. Collaborator samples were shipped for TCRbeta analysis as frozen whole blood, isolated PBMCs, or DNA extracted from either sample type. As concerns this clone: Its antigen remains undetermined. Base qualities were left out, and no much larger clone turns up one base away.

The sequenced material came from peripheral blood. The receptor was derived from a woman in her forties or fifties with COVID-19, enrolled during active disease. This chain is built from TRBV5-4 and TRBJ2-1; there is no confident call for the D gene. The CDR3 region has the sequence CASSLVPGADNEQFF. The nucleotide sequence reads TGTGCCAGCAGCTTGGTCCCCGGAGCTGACAATGAGCAGTTCTTC.